This entry lists 28 T cell receptor beta chains sequenced from one sample in a study of CD8 T cells in ankylosing spondylitis. TCRdb reprocessed the 5' RACE reads with MiXCR, giving one entry per CDR3 protein. This table has about 92,000 distinct CDR3 sequences, about 8.1% appearing once. The sample was blood, either unsorted or a sorted T cell fraction (not recorded which). Every receptor here comes from a male donor with ankylosing spondylitis or in good health (not recorded which).

About this clonotype itself: A clone one base away is much larger, so this may be a read error. The CDR3 DNA is TGCGGCGTTGATGGCGGGGCCAGGGCCGATGGCTACACCTTC. Amino acids: CGVDGGARADGYTF. This chain connects TRBV29-1 to TRBJ1-2, with D possibly being TRBD1 (5 bases). Per the germline V gene, CDR1 is SQVTM and CDR2 is ANQGSEA. The CDR3 is 14 residues long.

A few counts support this clonotype. The chain carries TRBV7-2 and TRBJ1-5, with 9 bases matching TRBD1. After removal of 5 bases from V and 4 bases from J, the junction contained 6 bases not matched to a gene. The CDR3 contains 15 residues. CDR1 and CDR2 from the germline V gene are SGHTA and FQGNSA. CDR3 in amino acids: CASSPDGTGNQPQHF. CDR3 DNA: TGTGCCAGCAGCCCAGACGGGACAGGGAATCAGCCCCAGCATTTT.

This sequence joins TRBV7-3 and TRBJ2-5; 8 bases align to TRBD1. Losses at the gene ends were 2 bases for V and 5 bases for J; bases not matched to a gene: 10. Germline assignment: CDR1 SGHTA and CDR2 FQGTGA. The CDR3 is made up of 16 amino acids. The CDR3 sequence is CASSLQAGQGSETQYF. CDR3 bases: TGTGCCAGCAGCTTACAAGCCGGACAGGGTTCCGAGACCCAGTACTTC.

Turning to this clonotype: Possible read error: a much larger clone is one base away. This chain uses TRBV3-1 with TRBJ2-2, with 10 bases fitting TRBD2. CDR3 size: 19 residues. The germline V gene encodes CDR1 LGHDT and CDR2 YNNKEL (reference sequence). For the CDR3, the DNA is TGTGCCAGCACCCAAGATCTACTAGCGGGGCTATCGAACACCGGGGAGCTGTTTTTT. This gives the protein CASTQDLLAGLSNTGELFF.

This clonotype appeared many times. V is TRBV28 and J is TRBJ2-7; D unclear. Between the trimmed V and J ends, which lost 2 bases and 7 bases, there was a span of 9 bases. Germline V gives CDR1 MDHEN, CDR2 SYDVKM. This CDR3 region has 12 residues. The CDR3 spells CASSLIGVEQYF. DNA for the CDR3: TGTGCCAGCAGTTTAATTGGAGTTGAGCAGTACTTC.

In the case of this clonotype: A much larger clone differs by one base, so this may be a read error. The V and J genes are TRBV11-2 and TRBJ2-7; D perhaps matches TRBD2 (6 bases). This CDR3 contains 14 residues. V lost 3 bases, J lost 5 bases, and 14 bases lay in between. CDR1 SGHAT and CDR2 FQNNGV come from the germline V gene. CDR3 loop: CASSFRAGSHEQYF. CDR3 nucleotide sequence: TGTGCCAGCAGCTTCAGGGCGGGGTCCCACGAGCAGTACTTC.

The chain links TRBV18 to TRBJ2-3, with 8 bases identical to TRBD2. Trimming removed 5 bases from V and 0 bases from J; junction bases left unmatched: 4. The germline V gene encodes CDR1 KGHSH and CDR2 LQKENI. This CDR3 spans 15 amino acids. This CDR3 is CASSSSGASTDTQYF. DNA for the CDR3: TGTGCCAGCTCAAGTAGCGGGGCTAGCACAGATACGCAGTATTTT.

This clonotype was seen ten or more times. J is TRBJ2-1 and V is TRBV24-1; 8 positions agree with TRBD2. The V gene end was trimmed by 7 bases and the J gene end by 4 bases; junction bases not matched to a gene: 5. Per the germline V gene, CDR1 is KGHDR and CDR2 is SFDVKD. The CDR3 length is 14 residues. CDR3 in DNA: TGTGCCACCAGAGAGAGCGGGGGTTACAATGAGCAGTTCTTC. This sequence encodes CATRESGGYNEQFF.

About this clonotype: Sequence at one end of the junction differs from germline and may be a read error. J is TRBJ2-5 and V is TRBV2, with D hard to call. The CDR3 totals 14 residues. CDR1 is SNHLY, CDR2 FYNNEI, per germline. The CDR3 is CASSEVVQEESQYF. The CDR3 nucleotides are TGTGCCAGCAGTGAAGTGGTCCAAGAAGAGAGCCAGTACTTC.

This clonotype was seen at least ten times. This sequence joins TRBV3-1 and TRBJ2-5; D is unresolved. Germline-derived CDR1 and CDR2 are LGHDT and YNNKEL (reference sequence). Deletions cut 3 bases from V and 1 base from J, with 9 bases between. CDR3 length: 14 residues. The CDR3 DNA reads TGTGCCAGCAGCCACCTCGAGCTCCAAGAGACCCAGTACTTC. Translating it yields CASSHLELQETQYF.

This clonotype was seen many times. The genes are TRBV28 and TRBJ2-1; D call uncertain. This CDR3 has 14 amino acids. With 6 bases removed from V and 7 bases from J, the gap between germline ends came to 16 bases. The germline V gene encodes CDR1 MDHEN and CDR2 SYDVKM. The CDR3 reads CASRPQPPPNEQFF. Written as DNA, the CDR3 is TGTGCCAGCAGACCCCAGCCTCCCCCAAATGAGCAGTTCTTC. The full variable domain, with the rest looked up from reference TRBV28 and TRBJ2-1, is DVKVTQSSRYLVKRTGEKVFLECVQDMDHENMFWYRQDPGLGLRLIYFSYDVKMKEKGDIPEGYSVSREKKERFSLILESASTNQTSMYLCASRPQPPPNEQFFGPGTRLTVL.

This clonotype was seen repeatedly, ten times or more. The CDR3 nucleotides are TGTGCCATCAGCGAGCCCGGGGGGGGTAACTACGAGCAGTACTTC. Translated: CAISEPGGGNYEQYF. The rearrangement links TRBV10-3 to TRBJ2-7, with TRBD2 matching 8 bases. Trimming removed 6 bases from V and 3 bases from J; junction bases left unmatched: 10. There are 15 residues in the CDR3. The germline CDR1 and CDR2 sequences are ENHRY and SYGVKD.

This clonotype was observed at least ten times. This rearrangement joins TRBV5-1 to TRBJ2-1; possibly TRBD1 for D (6 bases). The germline CDR1 and CDR2 sequences are SGHRS and YFSETQ. This CDR3 comprises 15 residues. V dropped 1 base and J dropped 6 bases, with 14 bases sitting between them. The CDR3 region is CASSLRVGQSNEQFF. CDR3 DNA: TGCGCCAGCAGCTTGAGAGTGGGACAATCCAATGAGCAGTTCTTC.

This clonotype was seen repeatedly, ten times or more. The V call is TRBV20-1, the J call TRBJ2-5; tentative D call: TRBD1 (5 bases). CDR1 and CDR2 (germline): DFQATT, SNEGSKA (reference sequence). The CDR3 consists of 12 residues. V gave up 5 bases and J gave up 7 bases, with 14 bases separating them. In DNA, the CDR3 is TGCAGTGCTGGCGACAAAACAGGGACCCAGTACTTC. Amino acid sequence: CSAGDKTGTQYF.

A note on this clonotype: It may be a read error: a sequence one base away is much more abundant. This chain joins TRBV12-3 or TRBV12-4 and TRBJ2-5, with D unresolved. This CDR3 region has 13 residues. Trimming removed 7 bases at V and 2 bases at J, with 11 bases between. This chain's CDR3 is CASTLSPQETQYF. CDR3 DNA sequence: TGTGCCAGCACCCTGAGCCCGCAAGAGACCCAGTACTTC.

The rearrangement joins TRBV7-2 to TRBJ2-5; unclear D gene. The CDR3 has 14 residues. V lost 3 bases and J 5 bases, leaving 13 bases between the germline ends. Germline V CDR1 and CDR2: SGHTA, FQGNSA. In DNA, the CDR3 is TGTGCCAGCAGCTTTACGCAGGCTTCCGAGACCCAGTACTTC. It encodes CASSFTQASETQYF.

The genes are TRBV6-2 or TRBV6-3 and TRBJ2-2; TRBD1 is a possible D gene (5 bases). The CDR3 sequence is 15 residues long. Germline loops: CDR1 MNHEY, CDR2 SVGEGT. V was clipped by 5 bases and J by 9 bases, with 19 bases between them. This CDR3 reads CASSPGASNRRELFF. The CDR3 DNA follows: TGTGCCAGCAGTCCTGGGGCCTCAAACCGCCGGGAGCTGTTTTTT.

This clonotype has only a few counts. The J gene is TRBJ2-5, the V gene TRBV6-2 or TRBV6-3; TRBD1 agrees at 7 bases. The CDR3 length is 17 residues. Looked up from germline, CDR1 is MNHEY and CDR2 is SVGEGT. J gave up 5 bases and V 5 bases, and 17 bases lay outside the gene matches. CDR3 loop: CASSLSNDRVGKETQYF. The CDR3 DNA is TGTGCCAGCAGTCTATCAAACGACAGGGTCGGCAAGGAGACCCAGTACTTC.

This clonotype has a handful of counts. The V call is TRBV18, the J call TRBJ1-1; the D gene is possibly TRBD1 (5 bases). In germline, CDR1 is KGHSH, CDR2 LQKENI. Trimming pared 10 bases from V and 7 bases from J, leaving 16 bases between. The CDR3 has 12 amino acids. The CDR3 nucleotides are TGTGCCACCGCCGCCGGGGGTGGTGAAGCTTTCTTT. Protein sequence: CATAAGGGEAFF.

This clonotype has a count of ten or more. The chain couples TRBV6-5 to TRBJ2-3, with D possibly being TRBD1 (8 bases). This CDR3 spans 17 amino acids. CDR1 and CDR2 from the germline V gene are MNHEY and SVGAGI. V shed 6 bases and J shed 1 base, with 20 bases lying between them. Written as DNA, the CDR3 is TGTGCCAGCAGCGGGAGGCAGGGGGCATGGGGCACAGATACGCAGTATTTT. Its protein product is CASSGRQGAWGTDTQYF.

In its sample, this clonotype was seen many times. The chain employs TRBV20-1 and TRBJ2-7; D not resolved. There are 14 residues in the CDR3. Trimming pared 1 base from V and 0 bases from J, leaving 10 bases between. Germline lookup yields CDR1 DFQATT and CDR2 SNEGSKA (reference sequence). The DNA for the CDR3 is TGCAGTGCTAGAGTCCCATTAAGCTCCTACGAGCAGTACTTC. Translating gives CSARVPLSSYEQYF.

This clonotype came up a few times. A much larger clone lies a single base off, so this may be a read error. The rearrangement uses TRBV6-5 and TRBJ1-3; D might be TRBD1 (5 bases). Between the trimmed V and J ends, which lost 2 bases and 0 bases, there was a span of 5 bases. CDR1 is MNHEY, CDR2 SVGAGI, per germline. The CDR3 extends over 14 amino acids. The CDR3 here is CASSYGGSGNTIYF. CDR3 in DNA: TGTGCCAGCAGTTACGGGGGCTCTGGAAACACCATATATTTT.

This clonotype was detected only a few times. A much larger clone differs by one base, so this may be a read error. DNA of the CDR3: TGCAGCGTGGAACAGGGGGCTTCCTACGAGCAGTACTTC. Its translation is CSVEQGASYEQYF. This chain uses TRBV29-1 with TRBJ2-7; TRBD1 matches 9 bases. Germline lookup yields CDR1 SQVTM and CDR2 ANQGSEA. This CDR3 region has 13 residues. V trimming: 6 bases; J trimming: 1 base; junction bases outside the gene matches: 4.

This clonotype was seen many times. CDR3 DNA sequence: TGTGCCAGCTCACCATCAAACACAGATACGCAGTATTTT. Translated, it gives CASSPSNTDTQYF. The chain has TRBV18 and TRBJ2-3; D not resolved. V was trimmed by 2 bases and J by 2 bases, leaving 5 bases between them. CDR3 length: 13 amino acids. Germline lookup yields CDR1 KGHSH and CDR2 LQKENI.

The sample holds many counts of this clonotype. This chain uses TRBV5-1 with TRBJ2-5; the match to TRBD1 covers 12 bases. The CDR3 spans 16 residues. The J segment lost 5 bases and the V segment lost 0 bases, leaving 5 bases of the junction unmatched. Germline-derived CDR1 and CDR2 are SGHRS and YFSETQ. The CDR3 reads CASSLAGTGGGETQYF. CDR3 DNA sequence: TGCGCCAGCAGCTTGGCCGGGACAGGGGGCGGGGAGACCCAGTACTTC.

This clonotype was counted at least ten times. J is TRBJ2-7 and V is TRBV14; unclear D gene. The germline gives CDR1 SGHDN, CDR2 FVKESK. Trimming cost V 1 base and J 0 bases, with 7 bases left between them. The CDR3 consists of 14 residues. The CDR3 bases are TGTGCCAGCAGCCAAGGAACCGGCTCCTACGAGCAGTACTTC. Protein product: CASSQGTGSYEQYF.

This clonotype was detected many times. J is TRBJ2-1 and V is TRBV7-8, with D unclear. V lost 1 base and J 7 bases, leaving 17 bases between the germline ends. The CDR3 contains 16 residues. Looked up from germline, CDR1 is SGHVS and CDR2 is FQNEAQ. The CDR3 DNA reads as TGTGCCAGCAGCTTAGTTGCAGAGCTAAAACAAAATGAGCAGTTCTTC. Its protein is CASSLVAELKQNEQFF.

This clonotype occurred many times. The chain has TRBV2 and TRBJ1-5, with 9 positions matching TRBD1. The V segment lost 6 bases and the J segment 8 bases; nucleotides outside the gene matches: 17. This CDR3 region has 17 residues. The germline CDR1 and CDR2 sequences are SNHLY and FYNNEI. This chain's CDR3 is CASRGPGTGIVYEPQHF. CDR3 DNA sequence: TGTGCCAGCAGGGGACCCGGGACAGGGATCGTATACGAGCCCCAGCATTTT. Full variable domain (rest looked up from reference TRBV2 and TRBJ1-5): EPEVTQTPSHQVTQMGQEVILRCVPISNHLYFYWYRQILGQKVEFLVSFYNNEISEKSEIFDDQFSVERPDGSNFTLKIRSTKLEDSAMYFCASRGPGTGIVYEPQHFGDGTRLSIL.